This paragraph covers one T cell receptor (beta chain) sequence. The data were taken from a study of identical twins. In TCRdb, the 5' RACE reads were re-called with MiXCR into one record per CDR3 protein. Of fewer than 650,000 distinct CDR3 sequences in the sample, over 8.5% were seen once. The same specimen was also included in a second study, on yellow fever vaccine responses in identical twins.

The receptor was isolated from a woman aged 18 to 35 in good health. Specimen: PBMCs.

CDR3 loop: CSARVASGWGTDTQYF. The DNA for the CDR3 is TGCAGTGCTAGAGTGGCTAGCGGGTGGGGCACAGATACGCAGTATTTT. This chain connects TRBV20-1 to TRBJ2-3; TRBD2 agrees at 8 bases. The CDR3 loop spans 16 amino acids. Germline CDR1 reads DFQATT; CDR2 reads SNEGSKA (reference sequence). V shed 1 base and J 1 base; nucleotides not matched to a gene: 7.